The T cell receptor (beta chain) under discussion was sequenced for a study of blood T cell repertoires in COVID-19. Study overall: The samples span acute and convalescent COVID-19 from the United States, Italy and Spain. The cDNA or gDNA used as material had been derived from T cells, B-cell-depleted T cells, or PBMCs.

Of note for this clone: The sample contains more than one DNA sequence encoding this CDR3.

Original processing notes: Researchers report that nucleated cell counts were estimated from reference gene primer amplification. The repertoire was sequenced with immunoSEQ multiplex PCR; TCRdb's copy has only in-frame clones and lacks some. The D gene and trimming were derived from the DNA, and the V and J assignments and clone size from that table. The table has 200,000 to 250,000 clones, around 90% seen once. V lost 6 bases and J lost 4, with 4 bases in between. This CDR3 comprises 11 residues. Germline V gene lookup returns CDR1 SGHTA and CDR2 FQGNSA. The chain carries TRBV7-2 and TRBJ2-1; D gene uncertain. The TCR was taken from a woman in her 70s with active or convalescent COVID-19. The sequencing input was peripheral blood. CDR3 bases: TGTGCCAGCAGTTATTACAATGAGCAGTTCTTC. Its protein product is CASSYYNEQFF.